Shown below are 26 T cell receptor beta chains from a single sample sequenced in a study of long-term antiretroviral therapy in people with HIV. This was the immunoSEQ v3.0 assay at survey level. Data came from immunoSEQ multiplex PCR; TCRdb stores just in-frame clones and leaves some out. The table shows roughly 30,000 clones, with 70% to 90% occurring only once. The sample was unsorted PBMCs, taken 0.8 years before starting antiretroviral therapy. These receptors all stem from a young man with HIV.

V gene TRBV4-1 combines with J gene TRBJ2-1; 8 bases are shared with TRBD2. CDR3 length: 17 amino acids. J lost 4 bases, V lost 4 bases, and 12 bases had no gene match. Germline CDR1 and CDR2: MGHRA and YSYEKL. The CDR3 loop reads CASSLLRASGLYNEQFF. CDR3 in DNA: TGCGCCAGCAGCCTCCTAAGGGCTAGCGGGCTTTACAATGAGCAGTTCTTC.

This rearrangement joins TRBV18 to TRBJ2-1; 8 nucleotides align to TRBD2. The CDR3 runs to 15 residues. CDR1 is KGHSH, CDR2 LQKENI, per germline. After removal of 4 bases from V and 0 bases from J, the junction contained 2 bases not matched to a gene. CDR3 coding DNA: TGTGCCAGCTCACTAGCGGGGAGCTCCTACAATGAGCAGTTCTTC. The encoded protein is CASSLAGSSYNEQFF.

This clone showed up just a few times. CDR3 nucleotide sequence: TGTGCCAGCACTGGGGGTGCCTATGGCTACACCTTC. This encodes CASTGGAYGYTF. The genes are TRBV4-2 and TRBJ1-2, with D possibly being TRBD1 (5 bases). The CDR3 has 12 residues. Trimming took off 7 bases at V and 4 bases at J, with 10 bases between the two ends. Germline V gene lookup returns CDR1 LGHNA and CDR2 YNFKEQ.

The genes are TRBV18 and TRBJ2-3; TRBD1 or TRBD2 may be the D gene (5 bases each). This CDR3 has 13 residues. The V and J ends lost 3 bases and 10 bases respectively, with 14 bases between them. Germline V gene sequence: CDR1 KGHSH, CDR2 LQKENI. DNA of the CDR3: TGTGCCAGCTCACCGCTCGGGGAAGGGGCGCAGTATTTT. Translating it yields CASSPLGEGAQYF.

This chain links TRBV13 with TRBJ2-7; TRBD2 is a possible D gene (6 bases). The germline V and J ends were trimmed by 4 bases and 0 bases, with 13 bases remaining between them. The CDR3 has 15 amino acids. Germline V gives CDR1 PRHDT, CDR2 FYEKMQ (reference sequence). DNA for the CDR3: TGTGCCAGCAGCTCCCAACAGGACTACTCCTACGAGCAGTACTTC. This gives the protein CASSSQQDYSYEQYF.

The chain combines TRBV6-1 with TRBJ2-7, with D perhaps matching TRBD1 (6 bases). The CDR3 totals 14 residues. Looked up from germline, CDR1 is MNHNS and CDR2 is SASEGT. V lost 2 bases and J 7 bases, leaving 15 bases between the germline ends. The CDR3 DNA sequence: TGTGCCAGCAGTGAAAGAGGACAGTCCGCAGAGCAGTACTTC. This codes for CASSERGQSAEQYF.

Written as DNA, the CDR3 is TGTGCCAGCAGCGTAGTCGGGGGGGATTTAGAGACCCAGTACTTC. It codes for CASSVVGGDLETQYF. The V and J genes are TRBV9 and TRBJ2-5; 8 bases line up with TRBD2. The CDR3 spans 15 residues. CDR1 and CDR2 from the germline V gene are SGDLS and YYNGEE. J gave up 4 bases and V 0 bases, and 5 bases lay outside the gene matches.

The J gene is TRBJ2-7, the V gene TRBV6-1; TRBD2 is a possible D gene (6 bases). The V gene's germline CDR1 is MNHNS and CDR2 SASEGT. Trimming shortened V by 6 bases and J by 5 bases, and 20 bases separated the two germline ends. The CDR3 has 15 amino acids. CDR3 nucleotide sequence: TGTGCCAGCAGCCTAACCGGGGGAATAGTCAACGAGCAGTACTTC. Translating gives CASSLTGGIVNEQYF.

The chain joins TRBV18 to TRBJ2-5; unclear D gene. From germline, CDR1 is KGHSH and CDR2 LQKENI. Trimming stripped 4 bases from V and 3 bases from J, with 6 bases between. The CDR3 totals 12 residues. CDR3 residues: CASSRREETQYF. The CDR3 DNA reads as TGTGCCAGCTCACGGCGTGAAGAGACCCAGTACTTC.

This sequence joins TRBV18 and TRBJ2-5; 11 bases fit TRBD1. This CDR3 is built from 15 residues. The V gene end was trimmed by 2 bases and the J gene end by 3 bases; junction bases not matched to a gene: 2. Germline-derived CDR1 and CDR2 are KGHSH and LQKENI. The CDR3 coding sequence is TGTGCCAGCTCACCATGGGGACAGGGGGAAGAGACCCAGTACTTC. It yields the protein CASSPWGQGEETQYF.

The J gene is TRBJ2-5, the V gene TRBV4-2; 8 bases line up with TRBD2. This CDR3 spans 16 amino acids. V lost 1 base and J lost 5; bases outside the gene matches: 9. The germline CDR1 and CDR2 sequences are LGHNA and YNFKEQ. DNA of the CDR3: TGTGCCAGCAGCCAAGGCCCCAGTGGCGGGGGGGAGACCCAGTACTTC. This translates into CASSQGPSGGGETQYF.

The chain recombines TRBV5-4 with TRBJ2-5, with 9 bases identical to TRBD1. Looked up from germline, CDR1 is SGHNT and CDR2 is YYREEE (reference sequence). J lost 2 bases, V lost 2 bases, and 4 bases had no gene match. This CDR3 comprises 15 residues. DNA for the CDR3: TGTGCCAGCAGCTTTCCCGGGACAGGGCAAGAGACCCAGTACTTC. This translates into CASSFPGTGQETQYF.

The rearrangement joins TRBV28 to TRBJ1-2; D possibly corresponds to TRBD1 (5 bases). With 3 bases removed from V and 2 bases from J, the gap between germline ends came to 10 bases. Looked up from germline, CDR1 is MDHEN and CDR2 is SYDVKM. This CDR3 has 14 residues. CDR3 sequence (DNA): TGTGCCAGCAGTTTGGGGCTTATGAACTATGGCTACACCTTC. Encoded protein: CASSLGLMNYGYTF.

The rearrangement links TRBV7-6 to TRBJ2-2; D remains unclear. Trimming took off 1 base at V and 4 bases at J, with 4 bases between the two ends. The CDR3 totals 13 residues. The germline V gene has CDR1 SGHVS and CDR2 FNYEAQ. CDR3 DNA: TGTGCCAGCAGCTTAGGTGCCACCGGGGAGCTGTTTTTT. Its translation is CASSLGATGELFF.

J is TRBJ1-1 and V is TRBV30, with a weak D call TRBD1 (6 bases). V dropped 0 bases and J dropped 10 bases, with 21 bases sitting between them. Germline V CDR1 and CDR2: GTSNPN, SVGIG (reference sequence). The CDR3 extends over 15 amino acids. CDR3 in DNA: TGTGCCTGGAGTGTTTCAGGGAGGGGAAGAGGGGGAGCTTTCTTT. This gives the protein CAWSVSGRGRGGAFF.

The V call is TRBV7-2, the J call TRBJ1-1; D unresolved. The CDR3 has 13 amino acids. CDR1 is SGHTA, CDR2 FQGNSA, per germline. Trimming stripped 4 bases from V and 0 bases from J, with 6 bases between. CDR3 sequence reads: CASSSRLNTEAFF. CDR3 DNA: TGTGCCAGCAGCTCGCGGCTGAACACTGAAGCTTTCTTT.

This chain joins TRBV14 and TRBJ2-1; the D is unclear. The CDR3 length is 11 residues. V gave up 3 bases and J gave up 12 bases, with 9 bases separating them. Germline V gene data show CDR1 as SGHDN and CDR2 as FVKESK. The CDR3 DNA reads TGTGCCAGCAGCCAGAATATTGGGCAGTTCTTC. Its translation: CASSQNIGQFF.

This chain links TRBV19 with TRBJ1-1, with D possibly TRBD1 on 6 matching bases. Trimming left V 5 bases short and J 6 bases short, with 19 bases between. The CDR3 length is 15 residues. Germline V CDR1 and CDR2: LNHDA, SQIVND (reference sequence). The CDR3 DNA reads TGTGCCAGTAGTTTATATCACAGGGAATCTCCTGAAGCTTTCTTT. This gives the protein CASSLYHRESPEAFF.

The chain couples TRBV6-1 to TRBJ1-5; D not certain. Germline V gives CDR1 MNHNS, CDR2 SASEGT. The CDR3 length is 15 residues. V gave up 8 bases and J gave up 1 base, with 15 bases separating them. The CDR3 region is CASLKGRESNQPQHF. CDR3 coding DNA: TGTGCCAGCTTAAAAGGGAGGGAGAGCAATCAGCCCCAGCATTTT.

This rearrangement joins TRBV19 to TRBJ2-1; 11 nucleotides match TRBD2. Germline CDR1 LNHDA, CDR2 SQIVND (reference sequence). This CDR3 has 15 residues. Trimming cost V 6 bases and J 5 bases; bases outside gene matches: 6. In nucleotides, the CDR3 is TGTGCCAGTAGGATACTAGCGGGAGTAGACAATGAGCAGTTCTTC. Protein: CASRILAGVDNEQFF. Full variable domain (outside the CDR3, taken from reference TRBV19 and TRBJ2-1): DGGITQSPKYLFRKEGQNVTLSCEQNLNHDAMYWYRQDPGQGLRLIYYSQIVNDFQKGDIAEGYSVSREKKESFPLTVTSAQKNPTAFYLCASRILAGVDNEQFFGPGTRLTVL.

This clone was counted once. The rearrangement links TRBV19 to TRBJ2-2; D might be TRBD2 (5 bases). CDR1 is LNHDA, CDR2 SQIVND, per germline (reference sequence). Trimming took 5 bases from V and 8 from J, leaving 6 bases between them. This CDR3 has 11 amino acids. CDR3: CASSSGGELFF. In DNA form, the CDR3 reads TGTGCCAGTAGTTCGGGGGGGGAGCTGTTTTTT.

CDR3 coding DNA: TGTGCCAGCAGCCCGACCGCACTAGCGGAGATCACCGGGGAGCTGTTTTTT. Its protein is CASSPTALAEITGELFF. The chain links TRBV7-8 to TRBJ2-2, with 8 positions matching TRBD2. CDR1 is SGHVS and CDR2 is FQNEAQ in the germline V gene. Germline trimming cut 5 bases from V and 4 bases from J; bases unmatched to any gene: 12. The length of the CDR3 is 17 residues.

The chain employs TRBV18 and TRBJ1-3; D remains ambiguous. CDR1 and CDR2 from the germline V gene are KGHSH and LQKENI. The CDR3 has 12 residues. The V gene lost 6 bases and the J gene lost 3 bases, with 6 bases spanning the gap. The CDR3 loop is CASSMVGNTIYF. CDR3 nucleotide sequence: TGTGCCAGCTCCATGGTTGGAAACACCATATATTTT.

The gene calls are TRBV6-4 and TRBJ2-6; D gene ambiguous. Per germline, CDR1 MRHNA and CDR2 SNTAGT. The CDR3 runs 16 residues. V gave up 7 bases and J gave up 0 bases, with 13 bases separating them. Here the CDR3 DNA reads TGTGCCAGCAACGACGGGCGTCTCTCTGGGGCCAACGTCCTGACTTTC. It specifies CASNDGRLSGANVLTF.

This chain uses TRBV15 with TRBJ1-2, with 9 bases matching TRBD1. Germline CDR1 LNHNV, CDR2 YYDKDF (reference sequence). This CDR3 is built from 14 residues. Losses at the gene ends were 5 bases for V and 2 bases for J; bases not matched to a gene: 3. CDR3 sequence: CATSVGQGNYGYTF. CDR3 DNA: TGTGCCACCAGCGTGGGACAGGGAAACTATGGCTACACCTTC.

This sequence joins TRBV5-1 and TRBJ1-1, with 11 bases identical to TRBD1. The CDR3 extends over 15 amino acids. Germline CDR1 SGHRS, CDR2 YFSETQ. V was pared by 3 bases and J by 4 bases, with 5 bases of the junction left unmatched. Here the CDR3 DNA reads TGCGCCAGCAGCTCGTCCGGGACAGGGGGCACTGAAGCTTTCTTT. This sequence encodes CASSSSGTGGTEAFF. The full variable domain, its missing parts supplied by reference TRBV5-1 and TRBJ1-1, is KAGVTQTPRYLIKTRGQQVTLSCSPISGHRSVSWYQQTPGQGLQFLFEYFSETQRNKGNFPGRFSGRQFSNSRSEMNVSTLELGDSALYLCASSSSGTGGTEAFFGQGTRLTVV.